There are many counts of the clone carrying this TCR beta chain. The sample is drawn from a study of blood T cell repertoires in COVID-19. Study summary: Samples came from the United States, Italy and Spain, spanning acute and convalescent COVID-19.

The V and J ends lost 4 bases and 3 bases respectively, with 12 bases between them. The germline V gene has CDR1 SEHNR and CDR2 FQNEAQ (reference sequence). This CDR3 is built from 14 residues. Per the authors' pipeline: Scientists estimated how many nucleated cells there were by amplifying reference gene primers. The method was immunoSEQ multiplex PCR; TCRdb's version includes in-frame clones alone and lacks a portion of them. The D gene and trimming were derived from the DNA, and the V and J assignments and clone size from that table. The sample lists 250,000 to 400,000 clones, 90% occurring once. The sequenced sample was peripheral blood. The TCR sequence derives from a woman between 25 and 40 years old with COVID-19, enrolled during active disease. V usage is TRBV7-9 and J usage is TRBJ1-2; weak D call: TRBD1 (6 bases). CDR3 sequence reads: CASSSPGGDYGYTF. CDR3 DNA sequence: TGTGCCAGCAGCTCCCCTGGGGGCGACTATGGCTACACCTTC.